The next 19 T cell receptor beta chains were all read from a single sample in a study of shared clonotypes between healthy human individuals. Some clones are missing from TCRdb's copy, which holds only in-frame ones; the method was immunoSEQ multiplex PCR. The table lists around 1.1 million clones, approximately 80% of them singletons. The sample taken for sequencing was memory CD4+ T cells from PBMCs. Subset described: CD45RA-negative fraction. The receptors shown here come from a man younger than 30 in good health. Some clones in this sample may be carry-over from other donors' samples.

The chain is built from TRBV7-6 and TRBJ1-5; D ambiguous. The germline V gene has CDR1 SGHVS and CDR2 FNYEAQ. Deletions cut 5 bases from V and 7 bases from J, with 18 bases between. The CDR3 has 15 amino acids. The CDR3 region has the DNA TGTGCCAGCAGCCCCCCCCTGAGCGGGGTCCAGCCCCAGCATTTT. Protein product: CASSPPLSGVQPQHF.

This clone was found once. The V call is TRBV4-1, the J call TRBJ1-4; D possibly corresponds to TRBD1 (6 bases). The ends were cut back, 10 bases at V and 8 bases at J, with 20 bases in the middle. Germline CDR1 reads MGHRA; CDR2 reads YSYEKL. CDR3 length: 14 residues. CDR3 bases: TGCGCCACCCACGGGGGCACCGGAGGAGAAAAACTGTTTTTT. Its translation: CATHGGTGGEKLFF.

The chain carries TRBV10-3 and TRBJ2-5; 9 nucleotides agree with TRBD2. There are 16 residues in the CDR3. The V gene end was trimmed by 5 bases and the J gene end by 5 bases; junction bases not matched to a gene: 12. Germline lookup yields CDR1 ENHRY and CDR2 SYGVKD. DNA for the CDR3: TGTGCCATCAGTTCCGCTAGCGGGACCCCCGTGGAGACCCAGTACTTC. Translating it yields CAISSASGTPVETQYF.

The V gene is TRBV15, the J gene TRBJ1-4, with no clear D. Trimming left V 9 bases short and J 0 bases short, with 14 bases between. The CDR3 runs 15 residues. Germline CDR1 and CDR2: LNHNV and YYDKDF (reference sequence). The CDR3 protein is CATSQELATNEKLFF. In nucleotides, the CDR3 is TGTGCCACTTCCCAGGAACTTGCAACTAATGAAAAACTGTTTTTT.

This clone came up once. The chain has TRBV15 and TRBJ1-1; possibly TRBD1 for D (6 bases). CDR1 is LNHNV and CDR2 is YYDKDF in the germline V gene (reference sequence). This CDR3 region has 12 residues. The germline V and J ends were trimmed by 5 bases and 3 bases, with 7 bases remaining between them. CDR3 amino acids: CATSHRDTEAFF. The CDR3 nucleotides are TGTGCCACCAGCCACAGGGACACTGAAGCTTTCTTT.

This clone was detected a few times. This chain uses TRBV19 with TRBJ2-1; no clear D. Trimming shortened V by 0 bases and J by 7 bases, and 7 bases separated the two germline ends. Germline CDR1 reads LNHDA; CDR2 reads SQIVND (reference sequence). The CDR3 extends over 13 amino acids. DNA for the CDR3: TGTGCCAGTAGTATAGATGTGCGGAATGAGCAGTTCTTC. Residues: CASSIDVRNEQFF.

The J gene is TRBJ2-2, the V gene TRBV30, with TRBD2 matching over 8 bases. The V segment lost 0 bases and the J segment 13 bases; nucleotides outside the gene matches: 7. The CDR3 is 13 amino acids. Germline-derived CDR1 and CDR2 are GTSNPN and SVGIG (reference sequence). The CDR3 DNA follows: TGTGCCTGGAGTGTTAAAGCGGGAGATGCGCTGTTTTTT. Amino acids: CAWSVKAGDALFF.

The chain employs TRBV19 and TRBJ1-2; D gene unclear. V was trimmed by 6 bases and J by 7 bases, leaving 18 bases between them. The CDR3 covers 14 residues. Germline loops: CDR1 LNHDA, CDR2 SQIVND (reference sequence). The CDR3, as DNA: TGTGCCAGTAGACCGACGACCCGGCCATCTGGCTACACCTTC. Translation gives CASRPTTRPSGYTF.

Worth noting for this clone: Compared with germline, one end of the junction differs, possibly owing to a read error. The rearrangement uses TRBV11-2 and TRBJ1-1; no definite D call. Germline CDR1 reads SGHAT; CDR2 reads FQNNGV. The CDR3 is 14 amino acids. CDR3 protein: CASSLEYLSFEAFF. The DNA of the CDR3 is TGTGCCAGCAGCCTAGAGTACCTCTCGTTTGAAGCTTTCTTT.

This chain's CDR3 is CAWRRADTQYF. The CDR3 nucleotides are TGTGCCTGGCGCAGGGCAGATACGCAGTATTTT. The V and J genes are TRBV30 and TRBJ2-3, with a weak D call TRBD1 (5 bases). Trimming left V 5 bases short and J 4 bases short, with 7 bases between. Germline loops: CDR1 GTSNPN, CDR2 SVGIG (reference sequence). The CDR3 contains 11 residues. The complete variable domain, with remaining parts taken from reference TRBV30 and TRBJ2-3, reads SQTIHQWPATLVQPVGSPLSLECTVEGTSNPNLYWYRQAAGRGLQLLFYSVGIGQISSEVPQNLSASRPQDRQFILSSKKLLLSDSGFYLCAWRRADTQYFGPGTRLTVL.

In its sample, this clone was seen once. This chain connects TRBV5-1 to TRBJ2-1; 10 positions agree with TRBD1. This CDR3 has 18 amino acids. The germline CDR1 and CDR2 sequences are SGHRS and YFSETQ. V gave up 7 bases and J gave up 2 bases; unmatched junction bases: 15. This chain's CDR3 is CASGGQGTPQRPYNEQFF. CDR3 nucleotide sequence: TGCGCCAGCGGGGGACAGGGGACCCCACAGCGGCCCTACAATGAGCAGTTCTTC.

The chain recombines TRBV21-1 with TRBJ1-2; TRBD1 was called by the table and not checked on the DNA. TRBV21-1 is shown as a pseudogene. This CDR3 is built from 15 residues. CDR3 nucleotide sequence: TGTGCCACCACCCAATATCGGGCAGGGGCGTATGGCTACACCTTC. Translation gives CATTQYRAGAYGYTF.

This clone was seen only once. V is TRBV28 and J is TRBJ2-2, with TRBD1 identical over 9 bases. The CDR3 extends over 17 amino acids. Germline V gene data show CDR1 as MDHEN and CDR2 as SYDVKM. V was clipped by 6 bases and J by 4 bases; unmatched bases: 12. The CDR3 DNA sequence: TGTGCCAGCAGATCTAAATCCGGGACAGGGAGCACCGGGGAGCTGTTTTTT. Protein sequence: CASRSKSGTGSTGELFF.

The chain carries TRBV11-3 and TRBJ2-3; D possibly corresponds to TRBD2 (5 bases). With 1 base removed from V and 2 bases from J, the gap between germline ends came to 10 bases. The CDR3 is 15 residues long. Germline loops: CDR1 SGHNT, CDR2 YENEEA. CDR3 loop: CASSLGGRPTDTQYF. The CDR3 bases are TGTGCCAGCAGCTTAGGTGGGAGACCCACAGATACGCAGTATTTT. Supplemented by reference TRBV11-3 and TRBJ2-3, the full variable domain reads EAGVVQSPRYKIIEKKQPVAFWCNPISGHNTLYWYLQNLGQGPELLIRYENEEAVDDSQLPKDRFSAERLKGVDSTLKIQPAELGDSAVYLCASSLGGRPTDTQYFGPGTRLTVL.

The chain recombines TRBV5-1 with TRBJ2-2, with D possibly being TRBD2 (6 bases). The germline V and J ends were trimmed by 1 base and 0 bases, with 10 bases remaining between them. The germline CDR1 and CDR2 sequences are SGHRS and YFSETQ. There are 16 residues in the CDR3. In nucleotides, the CDR3 is TGCGCCAGCAGCTTGTACGCGGGATCGAACACCGGGGAGCTGTTTTTT. Translated: CASSLYAGSNTGELFF.

The J gene is TRBJ2-7, the V gene TRBV11-2; D is possibly TRBD2 (5 bases). The CDR3 contains 12 residues. The germline gives CDR1 SGHAT, CDR2 FQNNGV. The germline V and J ends were trimmed by 8 bases and 2 bases, with 10 bases remaining between them. The CDR3 protein is CASRGNTYEQYF. The CDR3 DNA reads TGTGCCAGCCGAGGGAACACCTACGAGCAGTACTTC.

The rearrangement joins TRBV27 to TRBJ2-7; D remains unclear. The germline V and J ends were trimmed by 2 bases and 3 bases, with 11 bases remaining between them. CDR3 length: 14 amino acids. Germline assignment: CDR1 MNHEY and CDR2 SMNVEV (reference sequence). This chain's CDR3 is CASSLAGPDYEQYF. CDR3 in DNA: TGTGCCAGCAGTTTAGCCGGTCCTGACTACGAGCAGTACTTC.

V and J are TRBV7-3 and TRBJ2-2; no clear D. Trimming shortened V by 2 bases and J by 4 bases, and 5 bases separated the two germline ends. In germline, CDR1 is SGHTA, CDR2 FQGTGA. The CDR3 consists of 13 residues. This CDR3 is CASSLGRTGELFF. The DNA of the CDR3 is TGTGCCAGCAGCTTAGGGCGCACCGGGGAGCTGTTTTTT.

V usage is TRBV7-9 and J usage is TRBJ2-3; 7 bases line up with TRBD2. The CDR3 loop spans 14 amino acids. The J segment lost 5 bases and the V segment lost 0 bases, leaving 2 bases of the junction unmatched. Germline V CDR1 and CDR2: SEHNR, FQNEAQ (reference sequence). The CDR3 protein is CASSLAGRVDTQYF. CDR3 in DNA: TGTGCCAGCAGCTTAGCAGGGAGGGTAGATACGCAGTATTTT.